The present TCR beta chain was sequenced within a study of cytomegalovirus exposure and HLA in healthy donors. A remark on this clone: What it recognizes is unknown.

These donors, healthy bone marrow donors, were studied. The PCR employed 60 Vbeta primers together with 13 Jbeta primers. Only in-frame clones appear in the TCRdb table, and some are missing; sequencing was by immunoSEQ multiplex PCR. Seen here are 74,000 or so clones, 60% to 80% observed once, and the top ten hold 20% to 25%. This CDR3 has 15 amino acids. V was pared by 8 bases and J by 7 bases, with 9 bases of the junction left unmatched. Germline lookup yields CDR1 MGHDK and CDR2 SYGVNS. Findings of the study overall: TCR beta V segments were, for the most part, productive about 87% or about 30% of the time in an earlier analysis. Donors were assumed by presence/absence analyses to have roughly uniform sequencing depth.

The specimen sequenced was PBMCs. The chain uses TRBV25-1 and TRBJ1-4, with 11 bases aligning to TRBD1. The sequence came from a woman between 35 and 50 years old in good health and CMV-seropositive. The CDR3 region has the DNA TGTGCCAGCGGGGACAGGGGGGCTCTACGTGAAAAACTGTTTTTT. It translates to CASGDRGALREKLFF.